The T cell receptor beta chain under discussion was sequenced for a study of memory CD4+ T cells and cytomegalovirus serostatus (dated by TCRdb to between 2018 and 2021). Regarding the complete study: The roughly 33 healthy Belgian adults in the cohort included 9 who were CMV seropositive and 24 who were CMV seronegative. CD4+ memory TCRbeta repertoires of a Belgian cohort with known cytomegalovirus serostatus were sequenced in order to replicate a published TCR-based CMV serostatus classifier.

From the cysteine through the phenylalanine, the CDR3 covers 14 amino acids. Only the CDR3 DNA stays, 42 bases, in frame from base 1. Looking up the germline V gene yields CDR1 SGHVS and CDR2 FNYEAQ. The trim is 0 bases for V and 3 bases for J, with a gap of 6 bases between the germline ends. A FACSAria II was used to sort memory CD4+ T cells, defined as single viable CD3+CD4+CD8-CD45RO+ cells. To determine CMV serostatus, a Roche Elecsys assay was used that detects serum IgG against CMV pp150, pp28, p38 and p52. Following thawing, total CD4+ T cells were enriched through positive selection using CD4 magnetic microbeads. The samples came from a separate study whose specific focus was interrogating the CD4+ T cell memory repertoire. Peripheral blood mononuclear cells were isolated and cryopreserved according to standard operating procedures, and serum was stored at -80 degrees C. The staining used CD3-PerCP (BW264/56), CD4-APC (RPA-T4), CD45RO-PE (UCHT1) and CD8-Pacific Orange (3B5) antibodies, and Sytox blue was used to exclude non-viable cells.

Genomic DNA was extracted from sorted cells with the Quick-DNA Microprep Kit. Amplification of TCRbeta DNA was done with the immunoSEQ hsTCRbeta kit, following the protocol from the manufacturer. TCRbeta libraries were sequenced on an Illumina MiSeq instrument. The study's processing was this. After out-of-frame sequences were removed, 2.4 million or so distinct TCRbeta sequences remained, averaging about 66,813 per individual. Two values were used to score each individual: the count of roughly 150 previously reported CMV-associated TCRbeta sequences and the total count of productive distinct TCRbeta sequences. A beta-binomial model was reimplemented in Python, and scikit-learn random forests with default parameters were trained on data from the US cohort. Classifier performance on the Belgian cohort was reported as the median AUC with percentile confidence intervals calculated over 10,000 bootstrap iterations. The source is immuneACCESS, and TCRdb retained only in-frame sequences with V and J called. Part of the clones is not carried over; for the studies checked, unresolved V genes explain less than half of this, and the remainder is unexplained. The V and J calls and clone size were taken over from that table, and D and trimming were inferred from the DNA. This sample comprises approximately 60,000 clones, roughly three quarters of them detected only once. The leading ten clones occupy about 0.95% of the sample.

Broader findings and caveats from the paper: The results were interpreted as suggesting that the CMV-associated TCR signature is mostly present in the CD4+ memory repertoire. Of around 150 previously reported CMV-associated TCRbeta sequences, 60 to 85 appeared in the CD4+ memory repertoires, each in one to five individuals. Only CD4+CD45RO+ memory cells were sequenced, unlike the original study, which covered naive and memory CD4+ and CD8+ populations. A median bootstrapped AUC of 0.95 with a 95% CI of 0.76-1.00 was achieved on the Belgian cohort by the original-framework classifier. For CMV serostatus prediction, a median bootstrapped AUC of 0.95 was reached with the original framework, and a median bootstrapped AUC of about 0.91 was reached with a US-trained random forest.

This clone was observed a handful of times. What this receptor recognizes is not known. Within one base of it there is no much larger clone, and no base qualities were kept. This clonotype was obtained from an adult in good health and CMV-seronegative. The sequenced material came from memory CD4+ T cells from blood. The chain couples TRBV7-6 to TRBJ1-3; the D gene identity is not certain. The bases read TGTGCCAGCAGCTTAGCTGGGTTTGGAAACACCATATATTTT. It is translated as CASSLAGFGNTIYF. The entire variable domain, with the stretches around the CDR3 drawn from the reference TRBV7-6 and TRBJ1-3 proteins, is GAGVSQSPRYKVTKRGQDVALRCDPISGHVSLYWYRQALGQGPEFLTYFNYEAQQDKSGLPNDRFSAERPEGSISTLTIQRTEQRDSAMYRCASSLAGFGNTIYFGEGSWLTVV.